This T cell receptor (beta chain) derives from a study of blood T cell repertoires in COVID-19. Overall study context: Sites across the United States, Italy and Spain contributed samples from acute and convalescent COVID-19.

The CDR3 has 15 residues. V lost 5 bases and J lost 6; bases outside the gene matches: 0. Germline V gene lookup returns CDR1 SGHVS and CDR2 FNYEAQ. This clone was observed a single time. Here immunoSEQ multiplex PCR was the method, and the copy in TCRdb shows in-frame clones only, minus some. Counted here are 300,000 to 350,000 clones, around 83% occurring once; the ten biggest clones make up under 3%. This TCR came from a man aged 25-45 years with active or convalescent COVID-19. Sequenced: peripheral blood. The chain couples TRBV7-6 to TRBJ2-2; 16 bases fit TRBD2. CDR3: CASSGTSGGAGELFF. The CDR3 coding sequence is TGTGCCAGCAGCGGGACTAGCGGGGGGGCCGGGGAGCTGTTTTTT.